This T cell receptor beta chain was found in a study of beta chain features in type 1 diabetes. Expressed TCRB transcripts were sequenced, since all the RNA that had been isolated was reverse transcribed. This table comes from immunoSEQ multiplex PCR, and its TCRdb copy is limited to in-frame clones, with some not included. The data contain around 140,000 clones, 9% of them singletons. The V end lost 3 bases, the J end lost 3 bases, and 18 bases lay between the germline ends. CDR3 size: 17 residues. The germline CDR1 and CDR2 sequences are SGDLS and YYNGEE. Comments on this clone: No antigen is known for it.

CD45RO/CCR7/CD25/CD127/CD95/CD27 sorting isolated CD4+ naive, central memory, regulatory and stem cell-like memory cells. Overall study results and limits: Shorter TCRB CDR3s, moderately but significantly so, marked every one of the four CD4+ subsets in Type 1 diabetes patients.

This chain connects TRBV9 to TRBJ2-2; a weak D match, TRBD1 (6 bases). The specimen sequenced was central memory CD4+ T cells from blood. The clonotype originates from a man aged 30 to 45 with type 1 diabetes. The CDR3 coding sequence is TGTGCCAGCAGCGCCCTGTACAGGGAATTGGACACCGGGGAGCTGTTTTTT. Protein: CASSALYRELDTGELFF.